The 12 T cell receptor beta chains listed next were all sequenced from one sample in a study of cytomegalovirus exposure and HLA in healthy donors (dated by TCRdb to 2016 to 2017). Preparation of the library involved the immunoSEQ multiplex PCR assay. A mixture of 60 forward primers for TCR Vbeta segments and 13 reverse primers for TCR Jbeta segments was used in the multiplex PCR. As stored in TCRdb, this immuneACCESS dataset retains in-frame rearrangements with V and J assigned. A fraction of the clones does not appear; measured against another copy, unresolved V genes explain less than half of the discrepancy, and the remainder lacks a known reason. This sample holds about 150,000 clones; around 79% were observed only once. The ten largest clones add up to 0.55% to 0.8% of the sample. The source material was PBMCs. Every receptor here comes from a male donor in good health and CMV-seronegative.

The chain couples TRBV30 to TRBJ2-5, with 9 positions matching TRBD2. The tail of the sequence fits TRBJ2-7 better, so the J call may be wrong. From germline, CDR1 is GTSNPN and CDR2 SVGIG (reference sequence). The CDR3 is made up of 14 amino acids. DNA of the CDR3: TGTGCCTGGAGTGGCGGGGGGGAATTCTACGAGCAGTACTTC. Translation gives CAWSGGGEFYEQYF.

V usage is TRBV14 and J usage is TRBJ2-1; TRBD1 might be the D (5 bases). The CDR3 has 13 residues. Germline V lookup: CDR1 SGHDN, CDR2 FVKESK. Trimming stripped 0 bases from V and 10 bases from J, with 10 bases between. The DNA of the CDR3 is TGTGCCAGCAGCCAAGATCAGGGCACAGAGCAGTTCTTC. The encoded protein is CASSQDQGTEQFF. The full variable domain, completed using reference TRBV14 and TRBJ2-1, is EAGVTQFPSHSVIEKGQTVTLRCDPISGHDNLYWYRRVMGKEIKFLLHFVKESKQDESGMPNNRFLAERTGGTYSTLKVQPAELEDSGVYFCASSQDQGTEQFFGPGTRLTVL.

A note on this clone: One end of the junction is discordant with germline, which a read error may explain. As DNA, the CDR3 is TGTGCCAGCGCACCCCAGGAGGATTTCGAGCAGTACTTC. This encodes CASAPQEDFEQYF. This rearrangement joins TRBV18 to TRBJ2-7, with D maybe TRBD2 (5 bases). The CDR3 spans 13 residues. CDR1 is KGHSH and CDR2 is LQKENI in the germline V gene.

This clone was picked up a small number of times. The J gene is TRBJ2-7, the V gene TRBV2; D is undetermined. V dropped 8 bases and J dropped 0 bases, with 11 bases sitting between them. CDR3 length equals 13 residues. Germline assignment: CDR1 SNHLY and CDR2 FYNNEI. The CDR3 DNA reads as TGTGCCAGCCACATGGGCTTCTCCTACGAGCAGTACTTC. Its translation: CASHMGFSYEQYF.

This chain uses TRBV11-3 with TRBJ2-1; TRBD1 is a possible D gene (6 bases). The CDR3 has 16 amino acids. Germline CDR1 and CDR2: SGHNT and YENEEA. Trimming stripped 1 base from V and 0 bases from J, with 10 bases between. The CDR3 region has the DNA TGTGCCAGCAGCTTAGCCGGACAGACCTCCTACAATGAGCAGTTCTTC. It specifies CASSLAGQTSYNEQFF.

The chain links TRBV28 to TRBJ2-1; 11 nucleotides align to TRBD1. Germline V gene data show CDR1 as MDHEN and CDR2 as SYDVKM. V dropped 5 bases and J dropped 3; count of bases not matched to a gene: 6. This CDR3 spans 16 amino acids. DNA of the CDR3: TGTGCCAGCAGTCCGGACAGGGGGCTTGGCTACAATGAGCAGTTCTTC. Protein sequence: CASSPDRGLGYNEQFF.

In DNA form, the CDR3 reads TGTGCCAGCAGCGGCGAGGGGGCGAACACCGGGGAGCTGTTTTTT. Translating it yields CASSGEGANTGELFF. The rearrangement uses TRBV7-6 and TRBJ2-2; perhaps TRBD1 as D (6 bases). There are 15 residues in the CDR3. Germline V gives CDR1 SGHVS, CDR2 FNYEAQ. V shed 5 bases and J shed 0 bases, with 10 bases lying between them.

The chain links TRBV11-2 to TRBJ1-1, with a possible D match to TRBD1 (5 bases). The V end was cut by 5 bases, the J end by 7 bases, with 20 bases between. Per germline, CDR1 SGHAT and CDR2 FQNNGV. The CDR3 loop spans 15 amino acids. DNA for the CDR3: TGTGCCAGCAGCCCAACAGGTTCCAGGAGTCATGAAGCTTTCTTT. The encoded protein is CASSPTGSRSHEAFF.

Of note for this clone: The sample has other DNA sequences that encode this CDR3 too. The chain carries TRBV9 and TRBJ2-1; D is undetermined. This CDR3 spans 15 amino acids. The germline gives CDR1 SGDLS, CDR2 YYNGEE. V was cut by 0 bases and J by 0 bases, with 7 bases left in between. In DNA, the CDR3 is TGTGCCAGCAGCGTAGTCGGTAGCTCCTACAATGAGCAGTTCTTC. It encodes CASSVVGSSYNEQFF. Filled out from reference TRBV9 and TRBJ2-1, the complete variable domain reads DSGVTQTPKHLITATGQRVTLRCSPRSGDLSVYWYQQSLDQGLQFLIQYYNGEERAKGNILERFSAQQFPDLHSELNLSSLELGDSALYFCASSVVGSSYNEQFFGPGTRLTVL.

The chain carries TRBV13 and TRBJ1-2; no definite D call. Germline V gives CDR1 PRHDT, CDR2 FYEKMQ (reference sequence). The CDR3 spans 14 residues. V lost 5 bases, J lost 5 bases, and 15 bases lay in between. The CDR3 loop reads CASSLIGEGYGYTF. The CDR3 bases are TGTGCCAGCAGCCTTATCGGAGAGGGTTATGGCTACACCTTC.

A remark on this clone: A read error may produce the germline difference seen at one junction end. This sequence joins TRBV7-9 and TRBJ1-4; D possibly corresponds to TRBD1 (5 bases). This CDR3 region has 14 residues. Germline assignment: CDR1 SEHNR and CDR2 FQNEAQ (reference sequence). The CDR3 protein is CSSSPRQGAEKLFF. In DNA form, the CDR3 reads TGTTCCAGCAGCCCCCGCCAGGGTGCTGAAAAACTGTTTTTT.

The chain is built from TRBV6-4 and TRBJ2-1; D possibly corresponds to TRBD1 (6 bases). The germline V and J ends were trimmed by 2 bases and 7 bases, with 15 bases remaining between them. This CDR3 is 15 amino acids long. Germline V gene lookup returns CDR1 MRHNA and CDR2 SNTAGT. The CDR3 is CASSDGTLSRNEQFF. The CDR3 coding sequence is TGTGCCAGCAGTGACGGGACACTGTCTCGGAATGAGCAGTTCTTC.